These T cell receptor beta chains were read from a single sample in a study of cytomegalovirus exposure and HLA in healthy donors. TCRdb keeps only in-frame clones here, not all; method: immunoSEQ multiplex PCR. The table lists about 160,000 clones, 80% to 90% of them singletons. Sequenced sample: PBMCs. These receptors all come from a woman aged 50 to 60 in good health and CMV-seronegative. The conserved cysteine and the conserved F or W are not part of the CDR3 here. Part of the rows lack a size; the others show once, few, many or a class for expanded clones.

once	TRBV5-6	TRBJ1-1	ASEDPGQGTTEAF
-	TRBV7-9	TRBJ2-7	SSSFGSGNEQY
-	TRBV29-1	TRBJ2-7	NVEGGQGATGQD
-	TRBV7-2	TRBJ2-5	ASSLVAETQY
once	TRBV18	TRBJ1-2	ASSKDRNSNYGYT
-	TRBV2	TRBJ1-5	ASSEGGAARYQPQH
-	TRBV5-4	TRBJ1-3	ASSSGLGDGNTIY
-	TRBV7-2	TRBJ1-1	ASSFPWAGAEAF
-	TRBV4-2	TRBJ2-2	ASSRGNTGELF
-	TRBV7-9	TRBJ2-5	SSSFTRTGLGQETQY
-	TRBV11-2	TRBJ1-4	ASSLRGNEKLF
-	TRBV4-3	TRBJ2-1	ASSSTVTSPNEQF
-	TRBV5-6	TRBJ1-5	ASSSSTGGSSNQPQH
-	TRBV15	TRBJ1-2	ATSREDSRGYT